This T cell receptor (beta chain) was retrieved from a study of blood T cells in healthy people across ages. Combining a sample-barcoded 5' primer with a J-beta primer mix, a second PCR ran for about 7 to 11 cycles. TCRdb reanalysed the 5' RACE reads using MiXCR and keeps one entry per CDR3 protein. The repertoire holds approximately 690,000 distinct CDR3 sequences, 58% seen once, with 30% to 45% in the top ten. The donors, aged roughly 6 to 100, were healthy Caucasians from Russia. Germline V CDR1 and CDR2: DFQATT, SNEGSKA (reference sequence). This CDR3 is built from 14 residues. Trimming at V came to 3 bases and at J to 0 bases, leaving 3 bases not matched to a gene.

The sequence was collected from a man between 60 and 75 years old in good health. Sequenced sample: blood. The V and J genes are TRBV20-1 and TRBJ2-7, with 9 bases that match TRBD2. The CDR3 coding sequence is TGCAGTGCTAGGCCTAGCGGGAACTCCTACGAGCAGTACTTC. It translates to CSARPSGNSYEQYF.